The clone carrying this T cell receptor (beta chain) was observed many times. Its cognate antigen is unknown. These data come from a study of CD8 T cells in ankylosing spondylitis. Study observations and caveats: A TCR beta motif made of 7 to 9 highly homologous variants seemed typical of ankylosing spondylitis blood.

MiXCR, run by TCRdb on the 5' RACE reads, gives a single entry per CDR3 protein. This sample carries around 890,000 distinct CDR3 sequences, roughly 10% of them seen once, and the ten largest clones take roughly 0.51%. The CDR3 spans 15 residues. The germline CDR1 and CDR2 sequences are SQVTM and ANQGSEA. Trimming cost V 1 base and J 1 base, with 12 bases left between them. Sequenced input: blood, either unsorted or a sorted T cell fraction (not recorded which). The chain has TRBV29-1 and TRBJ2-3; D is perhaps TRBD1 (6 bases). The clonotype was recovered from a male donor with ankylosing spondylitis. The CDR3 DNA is TGCAGCGTTGAAGGACGGGCAGGGGGCACAGATACGCAGTATTTT. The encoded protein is CSVEGRAGGTDTQYF.